The T cell receptor beta chain under discussion was sequenced for a study of cytomegalovirus exposure and HLA in healthy donors. Only in-frame clones appear in the TCRdb table, and some are missing; sequencing was by immunoSEQ multiplex PCR. The sample records around 100,000 clones, 85% being singletons. Worth noting for this clone: Its antigen is undetermined. In the same sample, other DNA sequences code for this CDR3.

The donors were members of the roughly 120-subject validation cohort (separate from the approximately 670-subject first cohort). The V end lost 5 bases, the J end lost 2 bases, and 3 bases lay between the germline ends. From germline, CDR1 is MDHEN and CDR2 SYDVKM. The length of the CDR3 is 11 residues. Study results and limitations: The study put 150 or so TCR beta chains on its list as cytomegalovirus-associated. Most TCR sequences were seen very rarely across donors, but some public TCRs occurred in many.

The receptor was derived from a man aged 18 to 30 in good health and CMV-seropositive. The sequenced sample consisted of PBMCs. The rearrangement uses TRBV28 and TRBJ1-1; D is uncertain. CDR3 nucleotides: TGTGCCAGCAGTATAAACACTGAAGCTTTCTTT. It translates to CASSINTEAFF.